The 25 T cell receptor beta chains given below trace back to one sample, sequenced in a study of cytomegalovirus exposure and HLA in healthy donors. Vbeta (60) and Jbeta (13) primers were used in the PCR. Here immunoSEQ multiplex PCR was the method, and the copy in TCRdb shows in-frame clones only, minus some. The table records 160,000 or so clones, around 75% of them present only once. Sequenced material: PBMCs. These receptors originate from a female donor in good health and CMV-seronegative.

The chain combines TRBV19 with TRBJ2-3; no clear D. Trimming took 3 bases from V and 4 from J, leaving 11 bases between them. The length of the CDR3 is 14 residues. Germline-derived CDR1 and CDR2 are LNHDA and SQIVND (reference sequence). The CDR3 bases are TGTGCCAGTAGTATGGTATCCAGCGCAGATACGCAGTATTTT. Translated: CASSMVSSADTQYF.

The rearrangement uses TRBV2 and TRBJ1-4; no firm D call. The CDR3 loop spans 14 amino acids. Germline-derived CDR1 and CDR2 are SNHLY and FYNNEI. V lost 7 bases and J lost 7, with 16 bases in between. DNA of the CDR3: TGTGCCAGCACCGCCGAGGGCGCCGCTGAAAAACTGTTTTTT. This codes for CASTAEGAAEKLFF. Looking up the rest from reference TRBV2 and TRBJ1-4 gives the full variable domain: EPEVTQTPSHQVTQMGQEVILRCVPISNHLYFYWYRQILGQKVEFLVSFYNNEISEKSEIFDDQFSVERPDGSNFTLKIRSTKLEDSAMYFCASTAEGAAEKLFFGSGTQLSVL.

Regarding this clone: In the same sample, other DNA sequences code for this CDR3. The chain links TRBV7-9 to TRBJ1-4; 7 bases map to TRBD1. This CDR3 contains 17 residues. The J segment lost 0 bases and the V segment lost 5 bases, leaving 9 bases of the junction unmatched. CDR1 and CDR2 from the germline V gene are SEHNR and FQNEAQ (reference sequence). Here the CDR3 reads CASSPRGTDSTNEKLFF. In nucleotides, the CDR3 is TGTGCCAGCAGCCCCCGGGGGACAGACTCAACTAATGAAAAACTGTTTTTT.

The rearrangement joins TRBV7-2 to TRBJ2-7, with 7 nucleotides matching TRBD2. CDR1 and CDR2 from the germline V gene are SGHTA and FQGNSA. The CDR3 totals 16 residues. V was clipped by 1 base and J by 5 bases; unmatched bases: 11. CDR3 coding DNA: TGTGCCAGCAGCTTAGGGGGGGGTCGTGGGGCGGACGAGCAGTACTTC. Residues: CASSLGGGRGADEQYF.

The V and J genes are TRBV7-2 and TRBJ2-5, with 8 bases lining up with TRBD1. With the DNA end fitting TRBJ2-7 better, the J assignment may be wrong. Germline-derived CDR1 and CDR2 are SGHTA and FQGNSA. This CDR3 has 14 residues. CDR3 residues: CASSPGQALNEQYF. CDR3 in DNA: TGTGCCAGCAGCCCGGGACAGGCGTTGAACGAGCAGTACTTC.

This rearrangement joins TRBV30 to TRBJ1-1; possible D gene TRBD1, 6 bases. Trimming took off 4 bases at V and 0 bases at J, with 15 bases between the two ends. This CDR3 is 15 amino acids long. CDR1 GTSNPN and CDR2 SVGIG come from the germline V gene (reference sequence). This CDR3 is CAWNIGGLMNTEAFF. The CDR3 DNA sequence: TGTGCCTGGAACATAGGGGGTTTAATGAACACTGAAGCTTTCTTT. The full variable domain, in which reference TRBV30 and TRBJ1-1 provide the parts outside the CDR3, is SQTIHQWPATLVQPVGSPLSLECTVEGTSNPNLYWYRQAAGRGLQLLFYSVGIGQISSEVPQNLSASRPQDRQFILSSKKLLLSDSGFYLCAWNIGGLMNTEAFFGQGTRLTVV.

This clone came up once. The genes are TRBV16 and TRBJ2-2, with unresolved D. The CDR3 runs to 12 residues. Per germline, CDR1 KGHSY and CDR2 FQNENV. Trimming took 3 bases from V and 4 from J, leaving 3 bases between them. The CDR3 reads CASSHGTGELFF. Written as DNA, the CDR3 is TGTGCCAGCAGCCACGGCACCGGGGAGCTGTTTTTT. The full variable domain, in which reference TRBV16 and TRBJ2-2 provide the parts outside the CDR3, is GEEVAQTPKHLVRGEGQKAKLYCAPIKGHSYVFWYQQVLKNEFKFLISFQNENVFDETGMPKERFSAKCLPNSPCSLEIQATKLEDSAVYFCASSHGTGELFFGEGSRLTVL.

This clone was recorded a few times. V and J are TRBV7-2 and TRBJ2-4; maybe TRBD2 (5 bases). Germline V gene lookup returns CDR1 SGHTA and CDR2 FQGNSA. The V gene lost 5 bases and the J gene lost 6 bases, with 17 bases spanning the gap. The CDR3 has 15 amino acids. CDR3 loop: CASSITAGQGNIQYF. CDR3 coding DNA: TGTGCCAGCAGCATAACGGCGGGTCAAGGAAACATTCAGTACTTC.

V usage is TRBV20-1 and J usage is TRBJ2-7, with D perhaps TRBD1 (5 bases). This CDR3 has 11 residues. Germline CDR1 is DFQATT and CDR2 is SNEGSKA (reference sequence). V lost 2 bases and J 7 bases, leaving 9 bases between the germline ends. The CDR3 spells CSARSQGEQYF. The CDR3 DNA reads as TGCAGTGCTAGATCGCAGGGTGAGCAGTACTTC.

This rearrangement joins TRBV4-2 to TRBJ2-7, with TRBD2 as a possible D gene (5 bases). The CDR3 covers 14 residues. Germline CDR1 is LGHNA and CDR2 is YNFKEQ. V shed 4 bases and J shed 6 bases, with 16 bases lying between them. The CDR3: CASSPWEKSPEQYF. CDR3 nucleotide sequence: TGTGCCAGCAGCCCCTGGGAGAAATCACCCGAGCAGTACTTC.

The chain is built from TRBV19 and TRBJ1-1; the match to TRBD1 covers 8 bases. The CDR3 contains 15 residues. The V gene end was trimmed by 5 bases and the J gene end by 6 bases; junction bases not matched to a gene: 11. Germline loops: CDR1 LNHDA, CDR2 SQIVND (reference sequence). The CDR3 sequence is CASSWGDRLLAEAFF. The CDR3 DNA reads TGTGCCAGTAGTTGGGGGGACAGGCTGCTCGCTGAAGCTTTCTTT. Filled out from reference TRBV19 and TRBJ1-1, the complete variable domain reads DGGITQSPKYLFRKEGQNVTLSCEQNLNHDAMYWYRQDPGQGLRLIYYSQIVNDFQKGDIAEGYSVSREKKESFPLTVTSAQKNPTAFYLCASSWGDRLLAEAFFGQGTRLTVV.

This clone has only a few counts. The chain links TRBV7-9 to TRBJ1-3, with TRBD1 matching over 8 bases. The V gene end was trimmed by 6 bases and the J gene end by 0 bases; junction bases not matched to a gene: 13. From germline, CDR1 is SEHNR and CDR2 FQNEAQ (reference sequence). The CDR3 extends over 18 amino acids. In DNA, the CDR3 is TGTGCCAGCAGAACCGCCGGGACAGGCCTTAACTCTGGAAACACCATATATTTT. This codes for CASRTAGTGLNSGNTIYF.

This clone was detected only a few times. This chain links TRBV29-1 with TRBJ2-3; 14 bases are a match to TRBD2. The CDR3 has 15 residues. V shed 6 bases and J 5 bases; nucleotides not matched to a gene: 7. Germline V gene data show CDR1 as SQVTM and CDR2 as ANQGSEA. CDR3 residues: CSVGLAGATGDTQYF. In DNA, the CDR3 is TGCAGCGTGGGACTAGCGGGGGCTACGGGAGATACGCAGTATTTT.

The V call is TRBV7-9, the J call TRBJ1-2; TRBD1 is a possible D gene (5 bases). This CDR3 spans 15 amino acids. The germline V gene encodes CDR1 SEHNR and CDR2 FQNEAQ (reference sequence). The ends were cut back, 3 bases at V and 2 bases at J, with 13 bases in the middle. The CDR3: CASSFGDRTNYGYTF. CDR3 sequence (DNA): TGTGCCAGCAGCTTTGGAGACAGAACCAACTATGGCTACACCTTC.

The chain carries TRBV10-3 and TRBJ2-2; a possible D gene is TRBD2 (5 bases). V was cut by 4 bases and J by 6 bases, with 21 bases left in between. CDR1 and CDR2 (germline): ENHRY, SYGVKD. The CDR3 loop spans 17 amino acids. The CDR3 DNA sequence: TGTGCCATCAGTGGGGGTCCCCTAAAGGGCGGGCCCGGGGAGCTGTTTTTT. This translates into CAISGGPLKGGPGELFF.

The V call is TRBV4-1, the J call TRBJ2-5; D ambiguous. V was shortened by 4 bases and J by 7 bases, with 10 bases between the two germline ends. Germline assignment: CDR1 MGHRA and CDR2 YSYEKL. The CDR3 totals 12 residues. The CDR3 DNA sequence: TGCGCCAGCAGCCCCCCTGGCGGGACCCAGTACTTC. It encodes CASSPPGGTQYF.

The chain carries TRBV20-1 and TRBJ2-7; no clear D gene. The CDR3 is 10 amino acids. Germline CDR1 reads DFQATT; CDR2 reads SNEGSKA (reference sequence). The ends were cut back, 3 bases at V and 3 bases at J, with 3 bases in the middle. CDR3 coding DNA: TGCAGTGCTAGCGGCTACGAGCAGTACTTC. This sequence encodes CSASGYEQYF.

J is TRBJ1-5 and V is TRBV19; 12 nucleotides match TRBD1. Germline CDR1 LNHDA, CDR2 SQIVND (reference sequence). After removal of 6 bases from V and 6 bases from J, the junction contained 18 bases not matched to a gene. The CDR3 contains 19 residues. The CDR3 coding sequence is TGTGCCAGTAGCCAATCCTTCCGGGACAGGGGGCGGGCGGGTCAGCCCCAGCATTTT. It yields the protein CASSQSFRDRGRAGQPQHF.

The chain has TRBV9 and TRBJ1-1; D remains ambiguous. Germline V gives CDR1 SGDLS, CDR2 YYNGEE. There are 12 residues in the CDR3. V lost 3 bases and J 8 bases, leaving 11 bases between the germline ends. The CDR3 region is CASSASPGEAFF. The CDR3 DNA reads TGTGCCAGCAGCGCCTCCCCGGGAGAAGCTTTCTTT. Full variable domain (outside the CDR3, taken from reference TRBV9 and TRBJ1-1): DSGVTQTPKHLITATGQRVTLRCSPRSGDLSVYWYQQSLDQGLQFLIQYYNGEERAKGNILERFSAQQFPDLHSELNLSSLELGDSALYFCASSASPGEAFFGQGTRLTVV.

In its sample, this clone was seen a few times. The chain carries TRBV10-3 and TRBJ2-3; 10 positions agree with TRBD2. The CDR3 sequence is 15 residues long. Germline V CDR1 and CDR2: ENHRY, SYGVKD. J was trimmed by 5 bases and V by 3 bases; bases with no gene match: 5. The CDR3 DNA reads TGTGCCATCAGTGATAGTCTAGCGGGAGAAGATACGCAGTATTTT. Protein sequence: CAISDSLAGEDTQYF.

Regarding this clone: Other DNA sequences within the sample encode an identical CDR3. The chain uses TRBV7-9 and TRBJ1-1, with D perhaps matching TRBD1 (5 bases). Germline V gene sequence: CDR1 SEHNR, CDR2 FQNEAQ (reference sequence). The CDR3 has 13 residues. The V gene lost 1 base and the J gene lost 5 bases, with 8 bases spanning the gap. The CDR3 sequence is CASSLGGGTEAFF. In nucleotides, the CDR3 is TGTGCCAGCAGCTTAGGTGGGGGGACTGAAGCTTTCTTT.

The chain uses TRBV19 and TRBJ1-5; no clear D gene. CDR3 length equals 16 residues. Germline V gene sequence: CDR1 LNHDA, CDR2 SQIVND (reference sequence). Trimming took off 5 bases at V and 2 bases at J, with 16 bases between the two ends. CDR3 sequence: CASSLHRDRGNQPQHF. CDR3 nucleotide sequence: TGTGCCAGTAGTCTCCACCGGGATCGAGGCAATCAGCCCCAGCATTTT.

In this sample, this clone turned up a few times. This chain connects TRBV9 to TRBJ1-1, with D maybe TRBD1 (5 bases). The V gene's germline CDR1 is SGDLS and CDR2 YYNGEE. The V end was cut by 7 bases, the J end by 4 bases, with 8 bases between. CDR3 length equals 11 residues. The CDR3 loop is CASGGGTEAFF. As DNA, the CDR3 is TGTGCCAGCGGGGGAGGCACTGAAGCTTTCTTT.

The chain has TRBV27 and TRBJ2-3, with a tentative D call TRBD2 (6 bases). Trimming took 5 bases from V and 10 from J, leaving 19 bases between them. Germline CDR1 MNHEY, CDR2 SMNVEV (reference sequence). The CDR3 is 14 residues long. The CDR3, as DNA: TGTGCCAGCAGTCCGGACTATGAGGGAGGTGCGCAGTATTTT. It yields the protein CASSPDYEGGAQYF.

The chain combines TRBV9 with TRBJ2-3, with D perhaps TRBD2 (6 bases). The V gene's germline CDR1 is SGDLS and CDR2 YYNGEE. Trimming removed 2 bases at V and 6 bases at J, with 22 bases between. This CDR3 has 17 amino acids. CDR3 DNA sequence: TGTGCCAGCAGCGTGAGCCCCGAGCGGGCCTTGGGGGATACGCAGTATTTT. It specifies CASSVSPERALGDTQYF.